This TCR beta chain came from a study of blood T cell repertoires in COVID-19. Study in general: Specimens from acute and convalescent COVID-19 originated in the United States, Italy and Spain. Sources were T cells, B-cell-depleted T cells, or PBMCs; the material itself was cDNA or gDNA.

The study recruited people aged about 18 to 89 years across more than 20 US areas. Germline V gene data show CDR1 as SGHNT and CDR2 as YYREEE (reference sequence). The CDR3 is 15 amino acids. V was shortened by 1 base and J by 3 bases, with 10 bases between the two germline ends. In the original workflow: Nucleated cell counts were estimated from reference gene primer amplification. Profiling relied on immunoSEQ multiplex PCR, and the TCRdb table lists in-frame clones only, not all of them. Clone size and the V and J calls come from that table; the DNA yielded D and trimming. The sample has approximately 220,000 clones, 85% to 90% seen once.

Sequencing used PBMCs or T cells enriched from blood (not recorded which). The J gene is TRBJ1-4, the V gene TRBV5-4, with unresolved D. This TCR derives from a man aged 30-40 years who had recovered from COVID-19. The CDR3 spells CASSLLERPNEKLFF. The CDR3 coding sequence is TGTGCCAGCAGCTTGCTTGAGAGGCCTAATGAAAAACTGTTTTTT.